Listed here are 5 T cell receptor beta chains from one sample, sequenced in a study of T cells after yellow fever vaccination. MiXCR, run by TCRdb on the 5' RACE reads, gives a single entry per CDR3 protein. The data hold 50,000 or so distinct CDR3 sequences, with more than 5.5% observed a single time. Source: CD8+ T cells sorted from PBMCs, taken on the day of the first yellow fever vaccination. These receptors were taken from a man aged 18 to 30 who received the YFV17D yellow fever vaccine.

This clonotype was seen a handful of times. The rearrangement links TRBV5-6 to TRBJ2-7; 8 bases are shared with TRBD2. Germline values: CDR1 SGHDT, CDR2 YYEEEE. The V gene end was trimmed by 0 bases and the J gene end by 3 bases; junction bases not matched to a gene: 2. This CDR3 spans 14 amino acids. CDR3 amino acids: CASSLELAVYEQYV. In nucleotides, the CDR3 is TGTGCCAGCAGCTTGGAACTAGCGGTCTACGAGCAGTACGTC.

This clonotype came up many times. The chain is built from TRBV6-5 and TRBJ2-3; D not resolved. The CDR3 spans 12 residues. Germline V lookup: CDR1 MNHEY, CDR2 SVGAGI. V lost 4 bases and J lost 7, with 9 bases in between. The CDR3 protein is CASSSIEYTQYF. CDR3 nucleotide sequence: TGTGCCAGCAGTTCGATTGAGTATACGCAGTATTTT.

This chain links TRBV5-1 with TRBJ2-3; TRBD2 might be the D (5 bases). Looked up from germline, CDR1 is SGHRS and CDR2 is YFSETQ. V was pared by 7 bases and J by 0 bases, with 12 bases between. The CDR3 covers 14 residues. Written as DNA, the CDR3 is TGCGCCAGCGACGAATGGGAGAGCACAGATACGCAGTATTTT. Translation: CASDEWESTDTQYF. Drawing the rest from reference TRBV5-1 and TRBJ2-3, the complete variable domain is KAGVTQTPRYLIKTRGQQVTLSCSPISGHRSVSWYQQTPGQGLQFLFEYFSETQRNKGNFPGRFSGRQFSNSRSEMNVSTLELGDSALYLCASDEWESTDTQYFGPGTRLTVL.

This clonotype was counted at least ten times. The CDR3 nucleotides read TGTGCCAGCAGCTACCCGACAGGGAACACTGAAGCTTTCTTT. It is translated as CASSYPTGNTEAFF. This sequence joins TRBV7-2 and TRBJ1-1; possible D gene TRBD1, 6 bases. Germline V gene data show CDR1 as SGHTA and CDR2 as FQGNSA. The CDR3 length is 14 residues. V shed 4 bases and J shed 1 base, with 10 bases lying between them. Full variable domain (remainder filled in from reference TRBV7-2 and TRBJ1-1): GAGVSQSPSNKVTEKGKDVELRCDPISGHTALYWYRQSLGQGLEFLIYFQGNSAPDKSGLPSDRFSAERTGGSVSTLTIQRTQQEDSAVYLCASSYPTGNTEAFFGQGTRLTVV.

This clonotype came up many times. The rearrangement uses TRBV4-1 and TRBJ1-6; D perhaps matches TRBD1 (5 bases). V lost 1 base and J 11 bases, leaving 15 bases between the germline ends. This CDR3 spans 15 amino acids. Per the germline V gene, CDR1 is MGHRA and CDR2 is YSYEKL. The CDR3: CASSQVTQGSTPLHF. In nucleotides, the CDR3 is TGCGCCAGCAGCCAAGTAACGCAGGGATCGACACCCCTCCACTTT.